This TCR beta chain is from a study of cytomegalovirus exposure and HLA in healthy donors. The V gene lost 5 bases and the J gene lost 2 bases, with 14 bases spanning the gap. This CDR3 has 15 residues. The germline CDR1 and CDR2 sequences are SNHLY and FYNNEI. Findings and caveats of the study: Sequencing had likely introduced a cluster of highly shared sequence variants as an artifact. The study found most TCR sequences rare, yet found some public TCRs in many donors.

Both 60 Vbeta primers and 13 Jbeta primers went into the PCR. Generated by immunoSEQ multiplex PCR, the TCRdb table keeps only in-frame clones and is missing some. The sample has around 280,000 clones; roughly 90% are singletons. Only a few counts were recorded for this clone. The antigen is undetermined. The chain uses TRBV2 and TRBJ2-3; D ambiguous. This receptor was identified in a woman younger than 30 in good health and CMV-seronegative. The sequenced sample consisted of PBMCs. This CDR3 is CASSSSLISTDTQYF. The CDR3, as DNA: TGTGCCAGCAGTTCTTCTCTTATTTCCACAGATACGCAGTATTTT.